This T cell receptor (beta chain) was retrieved from a study of metastatic and nonmetastatic thyroid tumors. This clone was counted many times. All patients were untreated before thyroid surgery. Per the study methods: What underpinned the distant-metastasis classifier for papillary thyroid cancer was the set of CDR3 differences across clinicopathological groups. With MiXCR, TCRdb reprocessed the PCR reads. The V and J calls and clone size come from TCRdb's table, not from the authors' own analysis. The sample has almost 85,000 clones; around an eighth are singletons. Trimming pared 5 bases from V and 3 bases from J, leaving 15 bases between. Germline values: CDR1 SGHTS, CDR2 YDEGEE. CDR3 length equals 14 residues.

Sequenced sample: tumor tissue. The TCR was taken from a female donor with papillary thyroid cancer or a benign thyroid nodule (not recorded which). Some clones in this sample may be carry-over from other donors' samples. The chain carries TRBV5-8 and TRBJ2-7; the D gene is possibly TRBD1 (7 bases). CDR3 sequence (DNA): TGTGCCAGCAGTTACAGGGGAGGAGGCTACGAGCAGTACTTC. This gives the protein CASSYRGGGYEQYF.